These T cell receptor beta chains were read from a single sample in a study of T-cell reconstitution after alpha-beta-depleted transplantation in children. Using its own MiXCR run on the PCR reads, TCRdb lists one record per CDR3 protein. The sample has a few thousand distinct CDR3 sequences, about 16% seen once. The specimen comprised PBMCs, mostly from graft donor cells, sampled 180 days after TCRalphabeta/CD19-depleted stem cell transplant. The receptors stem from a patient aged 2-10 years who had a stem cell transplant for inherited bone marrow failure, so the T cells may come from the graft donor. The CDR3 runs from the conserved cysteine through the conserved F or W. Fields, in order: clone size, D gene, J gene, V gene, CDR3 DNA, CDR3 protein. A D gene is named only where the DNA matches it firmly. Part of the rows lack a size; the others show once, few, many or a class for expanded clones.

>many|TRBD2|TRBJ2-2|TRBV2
TGTGCCAGCAGCGGAGCGGGAGTCGACACCGGGGAGCTGTTTTTT
CASSGAGVDTGELFF
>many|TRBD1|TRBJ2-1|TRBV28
TGTGCCAGCAGTTACTCCTACAGGGGCCCCTCCTACAATGAGCAGTTCTTC
CASSYSYRGPSYNEQFF
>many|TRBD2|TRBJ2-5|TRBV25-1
TGTGCCAGTCGTTTTAGCGGGGGTTTGGAGACCCAGTACTTC
CASRFSGGLETQYF
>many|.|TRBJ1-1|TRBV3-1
TGTGCCTGCTCCCAAGAATCGACAGGTTGGGGCGATGAAGCTTTCTTT
CACSQESTGWGDEAFF
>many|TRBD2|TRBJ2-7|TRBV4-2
TGTGCCAGCAGCCAGCATGGACTAGCGGAATCAGAGCAGTACTTC
CASSQHGLAESEQYF
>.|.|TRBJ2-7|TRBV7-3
TGTGCCAGCAGCCCCAGTGGTCCAGGGGATCCCTACGAGCAGTACTTC
CASSPSGPGDPYEQYF
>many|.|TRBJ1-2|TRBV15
TGTGCCACCAGCAGGACTACAGGGTCCTATGGCTACACCTTC
CATSRTTGSYGYTF
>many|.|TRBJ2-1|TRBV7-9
TGTGCCAGCAGCTCGCGCGTTGGGGGGCCCTACAATGAGCAGTTCTTC
CASSSRVGGPYNEQFF
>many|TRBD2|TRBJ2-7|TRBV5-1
TGCGCCAGCAGGGAGGGACTAGCGGGAGTCTACGAGCAGTACTTC
CASREGLAGVYEQYF
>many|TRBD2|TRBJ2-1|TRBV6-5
TGTGCCAGCAGCCACGGGATGGCGGGGGGTGAGCAGTTCTTC
CASSHGMAGGEQFF
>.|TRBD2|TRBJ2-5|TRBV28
TGCGGGACCGGGACTAGCGGGAGAGGAGAGACCCAGTACTTC
CGTGTSGRGETQYF
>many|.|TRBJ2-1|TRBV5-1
TGCGCCAGCAGCCCCCCGGGACTCCTCTCCTACAATGAGCAGTTCTTC
CASSPPGLLSYNEQFF
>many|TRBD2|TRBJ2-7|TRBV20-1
TGCAGTGCTCTTCGGACTAGCGGGGCCTACGAGCAGTACTTC
CSALRTSGAYEQYF
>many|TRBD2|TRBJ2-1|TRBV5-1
TGCGCCAGCAGCTTGGAGCTAGCGGGAGGGCCGTATGAGCAGTTCTTC
CASSLELAGGPYEQFF
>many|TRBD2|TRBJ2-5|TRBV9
TGTGCCAGCAGCGTAGCTAGCGGGAGGGCCCTAGAGACCCAGTACTTC
CASSVASGRALETQYF
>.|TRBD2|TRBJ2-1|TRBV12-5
TGTGCTAGTGGTTTGGGGGGTCTAGCGGGCAATGAGCAGTTCTTC
CASGLGGLAGNEQFF
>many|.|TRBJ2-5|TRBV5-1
TGCGCCAGCAGCTTCTCTTGGGAGTACCAAGAGACCCAGTACTTC
CASSFSWEYQETQYF
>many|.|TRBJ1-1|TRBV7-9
TGTGCCAGCAGCCCCCGGGGCGGGGAAACTGAAGCTTTCTTT
CASSPRGGETEAFF
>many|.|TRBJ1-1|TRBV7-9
TGTGCCAGCAGCTTAGTGCCCAGGGAAGTTCGGAAAGCTTTCTTT
CASSLVPREVRKAFF
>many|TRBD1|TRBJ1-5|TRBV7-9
TGTGCCAGCAGCTGGGGCGGCAGGGGGAAGTATCAGCCCCAGCATTTT
CASSWGGRGKYQPQHF
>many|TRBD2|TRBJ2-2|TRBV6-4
TGTGCCAGCAGGCGAGGTCATAGCGGGAGGGCCTGGAAAACCGGGGAGCTGTTTTTT
CASRRGHSGRAWKTGELFF
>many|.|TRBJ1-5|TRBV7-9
TGTGCCAGCAGCCTTACTGCCCAGCCCCAGCATTTT
CASSLTAQPQHF
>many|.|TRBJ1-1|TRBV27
TGTGCCAGCAGTCCTCGGACCCGGGGCACTGAAGCTTTCTTT
CASSPRTRGTEAFF
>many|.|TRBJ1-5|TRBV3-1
TGTGCCAGCAGCCAAGGGAGAGGGACTCAGCATTTT
CASSQGRGTQHF
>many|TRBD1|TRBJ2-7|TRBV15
TGTGCCACCAGCAGAAATCTAGGACAGGGGGCAAGGGAGCAGTACTTC
CATSRNLGQGAREQYF
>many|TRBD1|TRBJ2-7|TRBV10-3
TGTGCCTCGCAAGCAGGGGGCTCCTACGAGCAGTACTTC
CASQAGGSYEQYF
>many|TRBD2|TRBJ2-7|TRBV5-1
TGCGCCAGCAGCCTCGGGACTAGCGGGAGCCTCAGCTCCTACGAGCAGTACTTC
CASSLGTSGSLSSYEQYF
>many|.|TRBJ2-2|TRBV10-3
TGTGCCATCAGTGCGGGAGTTGGCGGGGAGCTGTTTTTT
CAISAGVGGELFF
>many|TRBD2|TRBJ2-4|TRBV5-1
TGCGCCAGCAGCTTAACCCTAGCGGGGGGCAAAAACATTCAGTACTTC
CASSLTLAGGKNIQYF
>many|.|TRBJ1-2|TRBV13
TGTGCCAGCAGCTTAGCATACGGGGTGGGCTACACCTTC
CASSLAYGVGYTF
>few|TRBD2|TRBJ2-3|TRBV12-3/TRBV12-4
TGTGCCCTCGGAAGATCCTACGGGACGGGAGGGCCGACAGATACGCAGTATTTT
CALGRSYGTGGPTDTQYF
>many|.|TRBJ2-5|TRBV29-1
TGCAGCGTTGAATTGTGGGGTCCTGGGGAGACCCAGTACTTC
CSVELWGPGETQYF
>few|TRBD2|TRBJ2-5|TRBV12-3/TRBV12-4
TGTGCCAGCAGTTTAGCGCTCAGCGGGAGGGGGGAGACCCAGTACTTC
CASSLALSGRGETQYF
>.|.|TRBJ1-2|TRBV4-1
TGCGCCAGCAGCCAAGAGGGACTGAATAACTATGGCTACACCTTC
CASSQEGLNNYGYTF
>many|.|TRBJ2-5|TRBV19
TGTGCCAGTAGTATACTCCGGTGGTACCAAGAGACCCAGTACTTC
CASSILRWYQETQYF
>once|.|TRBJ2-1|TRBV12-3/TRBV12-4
TGTGCCAGCAGCCTTTCCAATGAGCAGTTCTTC
CASSLSNEQFF
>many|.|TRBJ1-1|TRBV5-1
TGCGCCAGCACGTCCTTTCTCTGGGGGAGCACTGAAGCTTTCTTT
CASTSFLWGSTEAFF
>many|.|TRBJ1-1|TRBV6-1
TGTGCCAGCAGTGAATGGGTAGGGACTGAAGCTTTCTTT
CASSEWVGTEAFF
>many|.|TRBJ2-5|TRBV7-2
TGTGCCAGCAGCCGCGACAGAAGCACACAAGAGACCCAGTACTTC
CASSRDRSTQETQYF
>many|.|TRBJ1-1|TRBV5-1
TGCGCCAGCAGCCTGAGGACAATGAACACTGAAGCTTTCTTT
CASSLRTMNTEAFF
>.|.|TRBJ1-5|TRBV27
TGTGCCGCCCTTTATGGGGCCAGCAATCAGCCCCAGCATTTT
CAALYGASNQPQHF
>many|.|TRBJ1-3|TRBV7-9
TGTGCCAGCAGCTTAGGGACAGCTGGAAACACCATATATTTT
CASSLGTAGNTIYF
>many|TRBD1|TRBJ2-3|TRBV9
TGTGCCAGCAGCGTAGAAATTTGGGGGACAGCCACAGATACGCAGTATTTT
CASSVEIWGTATDTQYF
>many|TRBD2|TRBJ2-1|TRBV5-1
TGCGCCAGCAGCGCAGGGACTAGCGGGAGGGGTGAGCAGTTCTTC
CASSAGTSGRGEQFF
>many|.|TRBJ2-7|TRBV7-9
TGTGCCAGCAGGCCCTCCGGGACCTTCTCCTACGAGCAGTACTTC
CASRPSGTFSYEQYF
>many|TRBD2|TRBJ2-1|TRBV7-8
TGTGCCAGCAGCGCAATCCTAGCGGGAGGACCGAGAGAGCAGTTCTTC
CASSAILAGGPREQFF